This T cell receptor beta chain was observed in a study of radiation and T cells in renal cell carcinoma. Looking at the study overall: Nephrectomy followed 15 Gy stereotactic body radiation by 4 weeks. Study results and caveats: Top tumor clonotypes rose in blood 2 weeks post-radiation, then contracted.

A note on this clone: The target antigen is unknown.

The V and J ends lost 2 bases and 6 bases respectively, with 8 bases between them. Per the germline V gene, CDR1 is SGDLS and CDR2 is YYNGEE. The CDR3 totals 12 residues. Using immunoSEQ multiplex PCR, the repertoire was profiled, and TCRdb retains in-frame clones only, with some absent. This table holds some 50,000 clones, 80% found once. As for time point: blood 2 weeks post-SBRT. The treatment here: 15 Gy SBRT to primary tumor, nephrectomy 4 weeks later. The V gene is TRBV9, the J gene TRBJ1-1, with D perhaps TRBD1 (5 bases). This TCR came from a woman in her 70s with renal cell carcinoma. The material sequenced was blood, taken from a patient whose treatment included radiotherapy and nephrectomy. The CDR3 spells CASSVGGSEAFF. Here the CDR3 DNA reads TGTGCCAGCAGCGTGGGGGGTTCTGAAGCTTTCTTT. Drawing the rest from reference TRBV9 and TRBJ1-1, the complete variable domain is DSGVTQTPKHLITATGQRVTLRCSPRSGDLSVYWYQQSLDQGLQFLIQYYNGEERAKGNILERFSAQQFPDLHSELNLSSLELGDSALYFCASSVGGSEAFFGQGTRLTVV.